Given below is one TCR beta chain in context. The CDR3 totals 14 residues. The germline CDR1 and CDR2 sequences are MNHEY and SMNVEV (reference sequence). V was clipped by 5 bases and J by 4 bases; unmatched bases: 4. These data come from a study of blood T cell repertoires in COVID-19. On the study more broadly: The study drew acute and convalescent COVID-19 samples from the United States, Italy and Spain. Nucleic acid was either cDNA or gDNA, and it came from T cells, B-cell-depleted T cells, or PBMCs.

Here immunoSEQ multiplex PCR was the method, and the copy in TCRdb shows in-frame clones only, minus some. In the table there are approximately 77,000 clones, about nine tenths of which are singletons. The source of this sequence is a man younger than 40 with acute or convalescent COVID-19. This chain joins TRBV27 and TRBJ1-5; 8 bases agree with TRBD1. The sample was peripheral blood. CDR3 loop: CASSPGQDNQPQHF. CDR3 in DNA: TGTGCCAGCAGTCCGGGACAGGATAATCAGCCCCAGCATTTT.